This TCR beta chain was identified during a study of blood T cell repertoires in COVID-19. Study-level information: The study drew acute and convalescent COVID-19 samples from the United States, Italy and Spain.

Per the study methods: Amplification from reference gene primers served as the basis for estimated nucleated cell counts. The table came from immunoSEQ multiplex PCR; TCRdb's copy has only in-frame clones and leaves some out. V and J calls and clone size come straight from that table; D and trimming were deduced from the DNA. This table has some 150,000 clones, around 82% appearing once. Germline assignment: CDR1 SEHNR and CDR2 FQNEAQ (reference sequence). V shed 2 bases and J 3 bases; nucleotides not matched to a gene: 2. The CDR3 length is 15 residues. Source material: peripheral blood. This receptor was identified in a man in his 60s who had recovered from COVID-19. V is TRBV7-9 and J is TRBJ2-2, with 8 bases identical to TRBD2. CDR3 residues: CASSLPAGDTGELFF. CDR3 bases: TGTGCCAGCAGCTTACCAGCGGGGGACACCGGGGAGCTGTTTTTT.